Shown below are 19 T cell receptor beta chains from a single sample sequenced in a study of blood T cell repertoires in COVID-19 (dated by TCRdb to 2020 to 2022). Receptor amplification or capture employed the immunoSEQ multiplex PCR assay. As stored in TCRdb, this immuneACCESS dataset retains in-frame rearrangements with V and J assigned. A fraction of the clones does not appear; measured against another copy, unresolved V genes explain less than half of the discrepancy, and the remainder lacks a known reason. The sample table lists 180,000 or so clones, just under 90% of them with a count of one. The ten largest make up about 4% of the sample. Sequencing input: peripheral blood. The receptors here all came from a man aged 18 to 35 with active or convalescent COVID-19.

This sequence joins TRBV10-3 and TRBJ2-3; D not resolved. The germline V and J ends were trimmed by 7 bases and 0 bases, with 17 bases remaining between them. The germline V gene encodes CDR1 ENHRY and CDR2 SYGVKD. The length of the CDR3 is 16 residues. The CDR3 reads CAIKPHGASSTDTQYF. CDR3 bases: TGTGCCATCAAGCCGCACGGTGCTTCTAGCACAGATACGCAGTATTTT.

CDR3 in DNA: TGTGCCAGCAGCGTGGATCCCGGGACAGGGTATGGCTACACCTTC. Translating gives CASSVDPGTGYGYTF. The V gene is TRBV9, the J gene TRBJ1-2; TRBD1 matches at 9 bases. The V gene's germline CDR1 is SGDLS and CDR2 YYNGEE. This CDR3 has 15 amino acids. Trimming took 2 bases from V and 5 from J; bases not matched to a gene: 7. Variable domain in full (rest from reference TRBV9 and TRBJ1-2): DSGVTQTPKHLITATGQRVTLRCSPRSGDLSVYWYQQSLDQGLQFLIQYYNGEERAKGNILERFSAQQFPDLHSELNLSSLELGDSALYFCASSVDPGTGYGYTFGSGTRLTVV.

The CDR3 reads CASSRDRGQDGYTF. CDR3 coding DNA: TGCGCCAGCAGCCGAGACAGGGGGCAGGATGGCTACACCTTC. The gene calls are TRBV5-1 and TRBJ1-2; 10 positions agree with TRBD1. The J segment lost 6 bases and the V segment lost 4 bases, leaving 6 bases of the junction unmatched. Germline lookup yields CDR1 SGHRS and CDR2 YFSETQ. The CDR3 is made up of 14 amino acids.

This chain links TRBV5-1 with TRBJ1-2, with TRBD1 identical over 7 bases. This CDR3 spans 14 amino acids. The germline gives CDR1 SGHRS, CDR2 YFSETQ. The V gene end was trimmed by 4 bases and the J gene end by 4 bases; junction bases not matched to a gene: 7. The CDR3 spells CASSGRGALYGYTF. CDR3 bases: TGCGCCAGCAGCGGCAGGGGGGCCCTCTATGGCTACACCTTC. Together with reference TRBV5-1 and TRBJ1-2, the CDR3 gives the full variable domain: KAGVTQTPRYLIKTRGQQVTLSCSPISGHRSVSWYQQTPGQGLQFLFEYFSETQRNKGNFPGRFSGRQFSNSRSEMNVSTLELGDSALYLCASSGRGALYGYTFGSGTRLTVV.

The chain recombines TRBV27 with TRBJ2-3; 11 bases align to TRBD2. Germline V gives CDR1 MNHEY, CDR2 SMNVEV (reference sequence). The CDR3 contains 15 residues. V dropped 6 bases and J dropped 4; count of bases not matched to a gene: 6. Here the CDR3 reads CASSPRLAGPDTQYF. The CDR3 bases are TGTGCCAGCAGCCCCCGACTAGCGGGACCAGATACGCAGTATTTT.

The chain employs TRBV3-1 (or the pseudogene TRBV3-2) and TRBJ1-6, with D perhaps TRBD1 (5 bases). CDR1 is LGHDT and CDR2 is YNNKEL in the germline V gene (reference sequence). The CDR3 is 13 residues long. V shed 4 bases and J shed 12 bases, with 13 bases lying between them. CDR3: CASSPIQGGPLHF. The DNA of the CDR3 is TGTGCCAGCAGCCCCATCCAGGGAGGACCCCTCCACTTT.

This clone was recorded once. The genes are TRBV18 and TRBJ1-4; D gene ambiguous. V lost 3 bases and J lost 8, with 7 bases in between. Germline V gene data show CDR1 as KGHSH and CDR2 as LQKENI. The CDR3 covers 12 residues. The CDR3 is CASSPPGEKLFF. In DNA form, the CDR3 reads TGTGCCAGCTCACCCCCGGGAGAAAAACTGTTTTTT.

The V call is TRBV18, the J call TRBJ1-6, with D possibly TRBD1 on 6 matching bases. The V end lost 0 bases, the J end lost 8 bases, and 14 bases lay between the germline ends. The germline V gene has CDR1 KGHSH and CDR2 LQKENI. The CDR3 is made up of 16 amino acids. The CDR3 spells CASSPPEQGFDSPLHF. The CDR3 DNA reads TGTGCCAGCTCACCACCAGAACAGGGATTCGATTCACCCCTCCACTTT.

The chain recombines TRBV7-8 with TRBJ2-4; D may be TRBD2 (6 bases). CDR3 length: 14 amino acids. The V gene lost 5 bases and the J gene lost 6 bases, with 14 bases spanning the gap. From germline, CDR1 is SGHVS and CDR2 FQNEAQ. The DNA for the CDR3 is TGTGCCAGCAGCCTCTCCCCAGCGGGAAACATTCAGTACTTC. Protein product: CASSLSPAGNIQYF.

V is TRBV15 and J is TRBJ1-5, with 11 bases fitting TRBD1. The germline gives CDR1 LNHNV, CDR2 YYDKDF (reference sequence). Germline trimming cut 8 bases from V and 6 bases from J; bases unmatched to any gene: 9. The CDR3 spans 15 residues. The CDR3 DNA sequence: TGTGCCACCGCCTTAGGACAGGGGGCCAGTCAGCCCCAGCATTTT. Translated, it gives CATALGQGASQPQHF. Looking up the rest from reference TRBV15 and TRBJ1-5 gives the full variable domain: DAMVIQNPRYQVTQFGKPVTLSCSQTLNHNVMYWYQQKSSQAPKLLFHYYDKDFNNEADTPDNFQSRRPNTSFCFLDIRSPGLGDTAMYLCATALGQGASQPQHFGDGTRLSIL.

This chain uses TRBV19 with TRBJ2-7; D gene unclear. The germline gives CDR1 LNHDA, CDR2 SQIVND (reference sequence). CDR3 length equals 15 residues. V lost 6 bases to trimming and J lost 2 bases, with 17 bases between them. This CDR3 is CASSLLAPTPYEQYF. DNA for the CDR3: TGTGCCAGTAGCCTCCTCGCTCCTACCCCCTACGAGCAGTACTTC.

This CDR3 is CASSSRTVQETQYF. The DNA for the CDR3 is TGTGCCAGCAGCTCCCGGACAGTACAAGAGACCCAGTACTTC. The genes are TRBV9 and TRBJ2-5, with D possibly being TRBD1 (6 bases). Trimming took 4 bases from V and 2 from J, leaving 12 bases between them. The CDR3 is made up of 14 amino acids. CDR1 is SGDLS, CDR2 YYNGEE, per germline.

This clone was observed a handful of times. The CDR3 loop reads CASSTGRTGGTEAFF. CDR3 DNA sequence: TGTGCCAGCAGCACCGGGAGGACAGGGGGCACTGAAGCTTTCTTT. The chain joins TRBV13 to TRBJ1-1; 10 bases map to TRBD1. Germline CDR1 and CDR2: PRHDT and FYEKMQ (reference sequence). This CDR3 region has 15 residues. With 5 bases clipped from V and 4 bases from J, the junction kept 7 bases outside the gene matches.

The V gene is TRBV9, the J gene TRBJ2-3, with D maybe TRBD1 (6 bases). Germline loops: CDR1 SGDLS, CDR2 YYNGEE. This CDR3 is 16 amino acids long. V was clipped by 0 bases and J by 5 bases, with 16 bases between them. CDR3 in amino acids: CASSVVGTIGRDTQYF. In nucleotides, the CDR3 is TGTGCCAGCAGCGTAGTCGGGACAATTGGGAGAGATACGCAGTATTTT.

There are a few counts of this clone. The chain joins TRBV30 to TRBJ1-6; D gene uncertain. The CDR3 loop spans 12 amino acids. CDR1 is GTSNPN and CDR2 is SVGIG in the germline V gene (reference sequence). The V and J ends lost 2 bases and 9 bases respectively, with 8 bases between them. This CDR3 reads CAWSTSGSPLHF. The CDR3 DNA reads TGTGCCTGGAGTACCTCAGGTTCACCCCTCCACTTT.

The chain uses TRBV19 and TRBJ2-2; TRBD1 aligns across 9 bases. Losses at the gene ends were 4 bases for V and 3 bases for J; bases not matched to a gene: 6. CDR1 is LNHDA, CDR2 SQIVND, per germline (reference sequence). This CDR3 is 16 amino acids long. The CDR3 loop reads CASSRGQGGHTGELFF. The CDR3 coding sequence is TGTGCCAGTAGTAGGGGACAGGGAGGCCACACCGGGGAGCTGTTTTTT.

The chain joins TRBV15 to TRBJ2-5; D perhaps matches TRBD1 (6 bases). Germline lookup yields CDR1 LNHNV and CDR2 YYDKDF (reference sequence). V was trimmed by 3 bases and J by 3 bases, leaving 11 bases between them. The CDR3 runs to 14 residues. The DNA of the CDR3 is TGTGCCACCAGCAGGACAGGTGGGAAAGAGACCCAGTACTTC. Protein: CATSRTGGKETQYF.

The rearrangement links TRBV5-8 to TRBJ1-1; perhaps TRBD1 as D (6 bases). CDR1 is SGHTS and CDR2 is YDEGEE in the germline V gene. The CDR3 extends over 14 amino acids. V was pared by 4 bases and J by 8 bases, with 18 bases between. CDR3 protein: CASSRTRGRDEAFF. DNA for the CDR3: TGTGCCAGCAGCCGAACCAGGGGTCGGGACGAAGCTTTCTTT. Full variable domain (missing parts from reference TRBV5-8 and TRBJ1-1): EAGVTQSPTHLIKTRGQQATLRCSPISGHTSVYWYQQALGLGLQFLLWYDEGEERNRGNFPPRFSGRQFPNYSSELNVNALELEDSALYLCASSRTRGRDEAFFGQGTRLTVV.

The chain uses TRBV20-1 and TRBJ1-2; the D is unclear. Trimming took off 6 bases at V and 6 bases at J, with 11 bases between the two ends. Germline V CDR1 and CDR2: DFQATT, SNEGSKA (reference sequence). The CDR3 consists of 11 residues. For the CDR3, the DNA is TGCAGTGCCAGATCCAACAATGGCTACACCTTC. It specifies CSARSNNGYTF.